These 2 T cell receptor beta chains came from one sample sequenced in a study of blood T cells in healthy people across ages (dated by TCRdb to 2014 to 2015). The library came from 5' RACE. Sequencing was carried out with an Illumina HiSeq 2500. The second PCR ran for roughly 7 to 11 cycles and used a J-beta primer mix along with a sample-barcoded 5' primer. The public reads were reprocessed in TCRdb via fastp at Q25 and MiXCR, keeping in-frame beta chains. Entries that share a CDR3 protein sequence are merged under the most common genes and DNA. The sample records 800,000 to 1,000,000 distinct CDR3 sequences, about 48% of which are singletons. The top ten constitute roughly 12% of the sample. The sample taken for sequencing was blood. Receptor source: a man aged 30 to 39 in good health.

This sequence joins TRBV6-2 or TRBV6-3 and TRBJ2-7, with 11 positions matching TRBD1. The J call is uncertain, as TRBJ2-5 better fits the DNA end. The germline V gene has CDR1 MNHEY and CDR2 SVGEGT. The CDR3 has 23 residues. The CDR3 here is CASSYSGTGGKPTIQMVEETQYF. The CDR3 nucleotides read TGTGCCAGCAGTTACTCGGGGACAGGGGGAAAACCAACTATCCAAATGGTGGAGGAGACCCAGTACTTC.

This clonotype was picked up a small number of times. CDR3 bases: TGTGCCAGCAGTCACAGTGCCTACGAGCAGTACTTC. This translates into CASSHSAYEQYF. V gene TRBV7-6 combines with J gene TRBJ2-7; D uncertain. V lost 6 bases to trimming and J lost 2 bases, with 8 bases between them. In germline, CDR1 is SGHVS, CDR2 FNYEAQ. The CDR3 covers 12 residues.